This T cell receptor beta chain was sequenced for a study of T cell responses to AZD1222 COVID-19 vaccine. As regards this clone: No antigen is known for it.

The CDR3 contains 15 residues. The V end was cut by 3 bases, the J end by 1 base, with 10 bases between. CDR1 and CDR2 from the germline V gene are KGHSH and LQKENI. Method: immunoSEQ multiplex PCR; TCRdb's copy keeps in-frame clones and lacks some. The data show under 150,000 clones, 75% to 90% seen once. Notes on the study in general: Nearly half of spike-specific TCRs reportedly target variant regions that are unmutated in the B.1.351 and B.1.1.7 variants. Spike-specific TCRs gained breadth and depth after people received two AZD1222 doses. There were mostly white British donors and more females than males, and clonal diversity was possibly underestimated.

The receptor's source is an adult in good health. The starting material was peripheral blood, obtained on day 0 of MenACWY control vaccination. The chain joins TRBV18 to TRBJ1-5; D call uncertain. The CDR3 sequence: CASSPVEHSNQPQHF. Written as DNA, the CDR3 is TGTGCCAGCTCACCCGTCGAGCACAGCAATCAGCCCCAGCATTTT.